These 17 T cell receptor beta chains came from one sample sequenced in a study of cytomegalovirus exposure and HLA in healthy donors. The PCR used 60 Vbeta and 13 Jbeta primers. TCRdb's table, derived via immunoSEQ multiplex PCR, lists solely in-frame clones and lacks some. The sample lists about 200,000 clones; less than 85% were seen once. The specimen sequenced was PBMCs. Receptor source: a girl aged 2 to 9 in good health and CMV-seronegative.

A single count supports this clone. The V and J genes are TRBV6-1 and TRBJ2-1, with 14 nucleotides matching TRBD2. The CDR3 loop spans 18 amino acids. Looked up from germline, CDR1 is MNHNS and CDR2 is SASEGT. Trimming cost V 2 bases and J 3 bases; bases outside gene matches: 6. Written as DNA, the CDR3 is TGTGCCAGCAGTGAATTTAGGGGACTAGCGGGAGACTACAATGAGCAGTTCTTC. It specifies CASSEFRGLAGDYNEQFF.

This chain connects TRBV30 to TRBJ1-3, with D hard to call. V was pared by 3 bases and J by 1 base, with 13 bases between. The CDR3 length is 15 residues. The germline V gene has CDR1 GTSNPN and CDR2 SVGIG (reference sequence). The CDR3 bases are TGTGCCTGGAGGGTGGCAGAAATTTCTGGAAACACCATATATTTT. This gives the protein CAWRVAEISGNTIYF.

In nucleotides, the CDR3 is TGTGCCAGCAGCCTTACAGGCTCCTACAATGAGCAGTTCTTC. The encoded protein is CASSLTGSYNEQFF. V gene TRBV11-2 combines with J gene TRBJ2-1; perhaps TRBD1 as D (5 bases). The V gene's germline CDR1 is SGHAT and CDR2 FQNNGV. The CDR3 covers 14 residues. The V gene lost 5 bases and the J gene lost 0 bases, with 8 bases spanning the gap.

The V and J genes are TRBV5-1 and TRBJ1-1; D call uncertain. In germline, CDR1 is SGHRS, CDR2 YFSETQ. The CDR3 has 14 amino acids. V lost 0 bases and J 4 bases, leaving 10 bases between the germline ends. CDR3 sequence (DNA): TGCGCCAGCAGCTTGGAAGGCGGGAGCACTGAAGCTTTCTTT. Residues: CASSLEGGSTEAFF.

This chain uses TRBV7-9 with TRBJ1-4, with D maybe TRBD1 (6 bases). Trimming took 6 bases from V and 6 from J, leaving 17 bases between them. Germline CDR1 reads SEHNR; CDR2 reads FQNEAQ (reference sequence). The length of the CDR3 is 15 residues. CDR3 amino acids: CASSRAQGRDEKLFF. In DNA, the CDR3 is TGTGCCAGCAGTCGAGCCCAGGGGAGAGATGAAAAACTGTTTTTT. Supplemented by reference TRBV7-9 and TRBJ1-4, the full variable domain reads DTGVSQNPRHKITKRGQNVTFRCDPISEHNRLYWYRQTLGQGPEFLTYFQNEAQLEKSRLLSDRFSAERPKGSFSTLEIQRTEQGDSAMYLCASSRAQGRDEKLFFGSGTQLSVL.

The chain links TRBV23-1 to TRBJ2-5, with D hard to call. TRBV23-1 has ORF status, its function being uncertain. The CDR3 loop spans 13 amino acids. The germline V and J ends were trimmed by 3 bases and 1 base, with 6 bases remaining between them. The CDR3 DNA reads TGCGCCAGCAGTCAGGTCAGCCAAGAGACCCAGTACTTC. Its protein is CASSQVSQETQYF.

The chain uses TRBV6-5 and TRBJ2-5; 7 bases are shared with TRBD2. This CDR3 spans 11 amino acids. Trimming at V came to 11 bases and at J to 4 bases, leaving 4 bases not matched to a gene. CDR1 is MNHEY and CDR2 is SVGAGI in the germline V gene. The CDR3 is CASRGVETQYF. The CDR3 nucleotides read TGTGCCTCCCGGGGGGTAGAGACCCAGTACTTC.

The V gene is TRBV6-6, the J gene TRBJ1-6; D not certain. The length of the CDR3 is 14 residues. CDR1 is MNHNY and CDR2 is SVGAGI in the germline V gene (reference sequence). The V end was cut by 7 bases, the J end by 1 base, with 8 bases between. This CDR3 reads CASTRESYNSPLHF. CDR3 coding DNA: TGTGCCAGCACTAGGGAGTCCTATAATTCACCCCTCCACTTT.

There are a few counts of this clone. The gene calls are TRBV25-1 and TRBJ2-7; D possibly corresponds to TRBD1 (6 bases). Germline V gene data show CDR1 as MGHDK and CDR2 as SYGVNS. Deletions cut 5 bases from V and 6 bases from J, with 14 bases between. The CDR3 is 13 residues long. The CDR3 is CASSPHRASEQYF. The DNA for the CDR3 is TGTGCCAGCAGTCCCCACAGGGCTAGCGAGCAGTACTTC.

The chain couples TRBV19 to TRBJ2-7, with 7 positions matching TRBD1. Germline V CDR1 and CDR2: LNHDA, SQIVND (reference sequence). Trimming removed 6 bases from V and 0 bases from J; junction bases left unmatched: 5. The CDR3 contains 14 residues. The CDR3 sequence: CASSRRQGSYEQYF. The CDR3 DNA follows: TGTGCCAGTAGCCGCAGACAGGGCTCCTACGAGCAGTACTTC. The complete variable domain, with remaining parts taken from reference TRBV19 and TRBJ2-7, reads DGGITQSPKYLFRKEGQNVTLSCEQNLNHDAMYWYRQDPGQGLRLIYYSQIVNDFQKGDIAEGYSVSREKKESFPLTVTSAQKNPTAFYLCASSRRQGSYEQYFGPGTRLTVT.

This clone was counted a single time. The chain carries TRBV5-6 and TRBJ1-2; 9 bases align to TRBD1. CDR3 length: 12 residues. CDR1 and CDR2 from the germline V gene are SGHDT and YYEEEE. V gave up 4 bases and J gave up 13 bases; unmatched junction bases: 8. In nucleotides, the CDR3 is TGTGCCAGCAGCCTGGACAGGGGTGTCGGCACCTTC. Translation gives CASSLDRGVGTF.

The chain recombines TRBV6-5 with TRBJ2-5, with 8 bases that match TRBD1. The tail of the sequence fits TRBJ2-7 better, so the J call may be wrong. The CDR3 totals 15 residues. Looked up from germline, CDR1 is MNHEY and CDR2 is SVGAGI. The CDR3 sequence is CASTRGDRSYYEQYF. Here the CDR3 DNA reads TGTGCCAGCACCAGGGGGGACAGGTCCTACTACGAGCAGTACTTC.

The gene calls are TRBV7-9 and TRBJ1-2, with D perhaps TRBD1 (6 bases). V was shortened by 3 bases and J by 4 bases, with 15 bases between the two germline ends. This CDR3 has 15 amino acids. Germline V gives CDR1 SEHNR, CDR2 FQNEAQ (reference sequence). This chain's CDR3 is CASSLGPRDTYGYTF. CDR3 in DNA: TGTGCCAGCAGCTTGGGGCCCAGGGACACCTATGGCTACACCTTC.

In its sample, this clone was seen a few times. CDR3 DNA: TGTGCCAGTAGTCTTACGGGACAGGGGATTCGGCAGCCCCAGCATTTT. Its translation is CASSLTGQGIRQPQHF. The chain couples TRBV19 to TRBJ1-5; 10 bases align to TRBD1. The V gene end was trimmed by 5 bases and the J gene end by 7 bases; junction bases not matched to a gene: 11. The CDR3 runs 16 residues. CDR1 LNHDA and CDR2 SQIVND come from the germline V gene (reference sequence).

The chain couples TRBV7-9 to TRBJ1-6; 9 nucleotides line up with TRBD1. The CDR3 spans 15 residues. Germline V CDR1 and CDR2: SEHNR, FQNEAQ (reference sequence). V trimming: 4 bases; J trimming: 7 bases; junction bases outside the gene matches: 5. The CDR3 region is CASSSTGTGNSPLHF. CDR3 bases: TGTGCCAGCAGCTCGACCGGGACAGGGAATTCACCCCTCCACTTT.

The chain joins TRBV13 to TRBJ2-5; 11 positions agree with TRBD2. The last part of the DNA fits TRBJ2-7 better; the J call may be wrong. Looked up from germline, CDR1 is PRHDT and CDR2 is FYEKMQ (reference sequence). The CDR3 is made up of 14 amino acids. Here the CDR3 reads CASSYSGGAYEQYF. Written as DNA, the CDR3 is TGTGCCAGCAGCTATAGCGGGGGGGCCTACGAGCAGTACTTC.

V usage is TRBV28 and J usage is TRBJ1-5; D is unresolved. Per germline, CDR1 MDHEN and CDR2 SYDVKM. Trimming stripped 8 bases from V and 6 bases from J, with 14 bases between. The CDR3 runs 13 residues. CDR3 loop: CASGHTGGQPQHF. CDR3 nucleotides: TGTGCCAGCGGCCACACCGGAGGTCAGCCCCAGCATTTT. Variable domain in full (rest from reference TRBV28 and TRBJ1-5): DVKVTQSSRYLVKRTGEKVFLECVQDMDHENMFWYRQDPGLGLRLIYFSYDVKMKEKGDIPEGYSVSREKKERFSLILESASTNQTSMYLCASGHTGGQPQHFGDGTRLSIL.